This is a list of T cell receptor beta chains from one sample in a study of tumor-infiltrating lymphocytes in primary liver carcinoma. Using its own MiXCR run on the multiplex PCR reads, TCRdb lists one record per CDR3 protein. Here the sample spans about 180,000 distinct CDR3 sequences, about 55% being singletons. The source material was peripheral blood. Receptors were obtained from a man in his forties with primary liver carcinoma and hepatitis B virus infection. CDR3s include the opening cysteine and the closing phenylalanine or tryptophan. Fields, in order: D gene, V gene, clone size, J gene, CDR3 protein, CDR3 DNA. The D gene is left open where the match is weak. Not every row has a clone size; where given, it reads once, few, many or a size class.

d_gene: TRBD1; v_gene: TRBV5-4; abundance: few; j_gene: TRBJ2-1; CDR3aa: CASSAGTGSDNEQFF; CDR3nt: TGTGCCAGCAGCGCCGGGACAGGGAGCGACAATGAGCAGTTCTTC
d_gene: TRBD2; v_gene: TRBV29-1; abundance: .; j_gene: TRBJ2-1; CDR3aa: CSVGRTSRRVSYNEQFF; CDR3nt: TGCAGCGTTGGTCGGACTAGCAGGCGTGTCTCCTACAATGAGCAGTTCTTC
d_gene: .; v_gene: TRBV7-9; abundance: .; j_gene: TRBJ2-1; CDR3aa: CASSGVAGGLSSYNEQFF; CDR3nt: TGTGCCAGCAGCGGGGTTGCCGGGGGGCTTAGCTCCTACAATGAGCAGTTCTTC
d_gene: .; v_gene: TRBV10-3; abundance: few; j_gene: TRBJ1-5; CDR3aa: CAISQGNEQPQHF; CDR3nt: TGTGCCATCAGTCAGGGGAATGAACAGCCCCAGCATTTT
d_gene: TRBD1; v_gene: TRBV11-2; abundance: .; j_gene: TRBJ2-7; CDR3aa: CASSLAGTAVAEQYF; CDR3nt: TGTGCCAGCAGCTTAGCGGGGACAGCAGTAGCCGAGCAGTACTTC
d_gene: TRBD2; v_gene: TRBV4-1; abundance: .; j_gene: TRBJ2-5; CDR3aa: CARSLTSGRAQETQYF; CDR3nt: TGCGCCAGGAGCCTAACTAGCGGGAGGGCTCAGGAGACCCAGTACTTC
d_gene: .; v_gene: TRBV4-1; abundance: .; j_gene: TRBJ2-6; CDR3aa: CASSQRADRQDRTGANVLTF; CDR3nt: TGCGCCAGCAGCCAGCGGGCGGACCGCCAGGATAGAACTGGGGCCAACGTCCTGACTTTC
d_gene: .; v_gene: TRBV11-2; abundance: .; j_gene: TRBJ2-1; CDR3aa: CASSLDRVGLASEWHEQFF; CDR3nt: TGTGCCAGCAGCTTAGATCGTGTCGGGCTAGCGAGCGAATGGCATGAGCAGTTCTTC
d_gene: TRBD2; v_gene: TRBV10-3; abundance: .; j_gene: TRBJ2-1; CDR3aa: CAISVGLEERNWQFF; CDR3nt: TGTGCCATCAGCGTAGGACTAGAGGAGAGGAATTGGCAGTTCTTC
d_gene: .; v_gene: TRBV10-2; abundance: .; j_gene: TRBJ1-1; CDR3aa: CASSESGIMNTEAFF; CDR3nt: TGCGCCAGCAGTGAGTCAGGGATAATGAACACTGAAGCTTTCTTT
d_gene: .; v_gene: TRBV7-9; abundance: .; j_gene: TRBJ1-1; CDR3aa: CASSLAWGTAVAFF; CDR3nt: TGTGCCAGCAGCTTAGCATGGGGGACCGCGGTGGCTTTCTTT
d_gene: .; v_gene: TRBV6-1; abundance: few; j_gene: TRBJ2-5; CDR3aa: CASRGRGLGETQYF; CDR3nt: TGTGCCAGCAGGGGACGGGGGCTTGGGGAGACCCAGTACTTC
d_gene: .; v_gene: TRBV5-6; abundance: .; j_gene: TRBJ2-3; CDR3aa: CASSLASYTDTQYF; CDR3nt: TGTGCCAGCAGCTTGGCCAGCTACACAGATACGCAGTATTTT
d_gene: .; v_gene: TRBV12-3/TRBV12-4; abundance: .; j_gene: TRBJ2-6; CDR3aa: CASSSCGANVLTF; CDR3nt: TGTGCCAGCAGTTCGTGCGGGGCCAACGTCCTGACTTTC
d_gene: .; v_gene: TRBV14; abundance: once; j_gene: TRBJ2-3; CDR3aa: CASSQVGLDTKYF; CDR3nt: TGTGCCAGTAGCCAAGTGGGATTAGATACGAAGTATTTT
d_gene: TRBD1; v_gene: TRBV4-2; abundance: .; j_gene: TRBJ1-2; CDR3aa: CASNQGQGAVYGYTF; CDR3nt: TGTGCCAGCAACCAAGGGCAGGGGGCAGTATATGGCTACACCTTC
d_gene: .; v_gene: TRBV14; abundance: .; j_gene: TRBJ2-3; CDR3aa: CASSQDLRDTQYF; CDR3nt: TGTGCCAGCAGCCAAGACTTGCGGGATACGCAGTATTTT
d_gene: .; v_gene: TRBV29-1; abundance: .; j_gene: TRBJ2-2; CDR3aa: CGAWWVNTGVLFF; CDR3nt: TGCGGTGCGTGGTGGGTAAACACCGGGGTGCTGTTTTTT
d_gene: .; v_gene: TRBV15; abundance: .; j_gene: TRBJ2-3; CDR3aa: CATSRDLNRVGGTQYF; CDR3nt: TGTGCCACCAGCAGAGATTTGAACAGGGTAGGGGGTACGCAGTATTTT
d_gene: TRBD1; v_gene: TRBV12-3/TRBV12-4; abundance: .; j_gene: TRBJ2-7; CDR3aa: CASSWTGGITYEQYF; CDR3nt: TGTGCCAGCAGCTGGACAGGGGGCATTACCTACGAGCAGTACTTC
d_gene: .; v_gene: TRBV6-1; abundance: few; j_gene: TRBJ2-2; CDR3aa: CASSDHRGGYTGELFF; CDR3nt: TGTGCCAGCAGTGACCACAGGGGAGGGTACACCGGGGAGCTGTTTTTT
d_gene: TRBD2; v_gene: TRBV4-2; abundance: .; j_gene: TRBJ2-1; CDR3aa: CASSQGTRGLREQFF; CDR3nt: TGTGCCAGCAGCCAAGGGACTAGAGGGTTGAGGGAGCAGTTCTTC
d_gene: TRBD1; v_gene: TRBV12-3/TRBV12-4; abundance: .; j_gene: TRBJ2-5; CDR3aa: CASRGQGGQETQYF; CDR3nt: TGTGCCAGCAGAGGACAGGGGGGACAAGAGACCCAGTACTTC
d_gene: .; v_gene: TRBV12-3/TRBV12-4; abundance: .; j_gene: TRBJ2-2; CDR3aa: CASKPTGITGELFF; CDR3nt: TGTGCCAGCAAGCCCACAGGAATCACCGGGGAGCTGTTTTTT
d_gene: .; v_gene: TRBV12-3/TRBV12-4; abundance: few; j_gene: TRBJ2-1; CDR3aa: CASSPRVTNEQFF; CDR3nt: TGTGCCAGCAGCCCGCGAGTTACCAATGAGCAGTTCTTC
d_gene: .; v_gene: TRBV29-1; abundance: .; j_gene: TRBJ2-7; CDR3aa: CTSWLNSGEQCF; CDR3nt: TGCACCTCGTGGCTGAATTCGGGAGAGCAGTGCTTC